The source of this TCR beta chain is a study of blood T cell repertoires in COVID-19. CDR3 size: 14 residues. Germline V gene data show CDR1 as SGHRS and CDR2 as YFSETQ. Between the trimmed V and J ends, which lost 0 bases and 3 bases, there was a span of 7 bases. Repertoires were generated with immunoSEQ multiplex PCR, while TCRdb's copy carries only in-frame clones and drops some. The sample consists of 110,000 to 150,000 clones, about 86% of them appearing once. Input material: peripheral blood. The chain combines TRBV5-1 with TRBJ1-5, with D uncertain. The receptor was derived from a human donor in a cohort sampled during active COVID-19. CDR3 protein: CASSLAGLNQPQHF. CDR3 coding DNA: TGCGCCAGCAGCTTGGCAGGACTCAATCAGCCCCAGCATTTT.